This T cell receptor (beta chain) derives from a study of technical replicates of blood from a handful of donors. The CDR3 extends over 15 amino acids. V was shortened by 2 bases and J by 4 bases, with 15 bases between the two germline ends. Germline CDR1 reads MGHRA; CDR2 reads YSYEKL. The repertoire was sequenced with immunoSEQ multiplex PCR; TCRdb's copy has only in-frame clones and lacks some. The sample gives under 85,000 clones, 96% of which show up once; less than 0.35% is in the top ten. The TCR sequence derives from a human donor in good health. The J gene is TRBJ2-7, the V gene TRBV4-1; the D is unclear. Material: T cells isolated from PBMCs. CDR3 amino acids: CASSQFLAPTYEQYF. The DNA of the CDR3 is TGCGCCAGCAGCCAATTTTTAGCCCCCACTTACGAGCAGTACTTC.